This note documents a single T cell receptor beta chain sequence. With a J-beta primer mix and a sample-barcoded 5' primer, a second PCR ran 7 to 11 cycles. Each TCR beta cDNA got a 12-nucleotide random molecular identifier. TCRdb passed the 5' RACE reads through MiXCR, listing each CDR3 protein once. Of approximately 800,000 distinct CDR3 sequences detected, roughly three fifths appear once; the ten largest clones hold roughly 25%. This record comes from a study of blood T cells in healthy people across ages. The CDR3 has 15 residues. Trimming cost V 1 base and J 4 bases, with 12 bases left between them. The germline V gene has CDR1 SGHTA and CDR2 FQGNSA. Each sample yielded at least 6 million isolated PBMCs.

The source of this sequence is a man in his forties or fifties in good health. The sample comprised blood. The chain employs TRBV7-2 and TRBJ2-3; D possibly uses TRBD1 or TRBD2 (6 bases each). CDR3 sequence: CASSLVWGAADTQYF. Written as DNA, the CDR3 is TGTGCCAGCAGCTTAGTTTGGGGGGCTGCAGATACGCAGTATTTT.